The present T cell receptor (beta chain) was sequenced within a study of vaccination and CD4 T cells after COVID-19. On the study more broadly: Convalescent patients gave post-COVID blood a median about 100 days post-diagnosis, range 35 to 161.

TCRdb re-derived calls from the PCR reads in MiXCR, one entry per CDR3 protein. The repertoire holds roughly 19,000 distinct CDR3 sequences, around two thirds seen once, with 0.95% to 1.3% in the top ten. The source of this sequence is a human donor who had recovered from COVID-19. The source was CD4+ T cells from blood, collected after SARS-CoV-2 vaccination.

The CDR3 sequence is CASRGLREGLGTQYF. DNA of the CDR3: TGTGCCAGCAGGGGTCTACGGGAGGGCCTCGGTACGCAGTATTTT. The chain joins TRBV6-2 or TRBV6-3 to TRBJ2-3; 8 bases fit TRBD2. The CDR3 sequence is 15 residues long. Germline V CDR1 and CDR2: MNHEY, SVGEGT. V was pared by 6 bases and J by 8 bases, with 13 bases of the junction left unmatched.